This passage covers 9 T cell receptor beta chains from one sample sequenced in a study of T cell clonality in common variable immunodeficiency. Sequencing used immunoSEQ multiplex PCR; TCRdb keeps in-frame clones, though not all of them. The sample is made up of approximately 56,000 clones, none counted only once. Sequencing was carried out using peripheral blood mononuclear cells. The receptors were sampled from a person aged 18-70 years in good health.

This clone was counted a few times. The read terminates 3 residues before the CDR3 end, so the remaining end is supplied by the germline J gene. V and J are TRBV18 and TRBJ1-2; a possible D gene is TRBD1 (6 bases). Looked up from germline, CDR1 is KGHSH and CDR2 is LQKENI. The length of the CDR3 is 14 residues. CDR3 bases read: TGTGCCAGCTCAAACCGGGACAAGTCCTACGAC. As protein: CASSNRDKSYD. The entire CDR3 protein is CASSNRDKSYDYTF.

This clone was observed a few times. The CDR3 protein is CACKGQDNQPQYF. CDR3 DNA, as far as it was read: TGTGCCTGTAAGGGACAGGACAATCAGCCG. V usage is TRBV30 and J usage is TRBJ2-3; 8 nucleotides line up with TRBD1. The CDR3 goes on 3 residues after the read ends, and that part is filled in from the germline J gene. The CDR3 totals 13 residues. Germline V lookup: CDR1 GTSNPN, CDR2 SVGIG (reference sequence). Looking up the rest from reference TRBV30 and TRBJ2-3 gives the full variable domain: SQTIHQWPATLVQPVGSPLSLECTVEGTSNPNLYWYRQAAGRGLQLLFYSVGIGQISSEVPQNLSASRPQDRQFILSSKKLLLSDSGFYLCACKGQDNQPQYFGPGTRLTVL.

This clone was counted at least ten times. Incomplete CDR3 DNA: TGCAGTGCTAGAGAAGAGGGGACAATACTAAGTATCCAAGAGACC. Encoded protein: CSAREEGTILSIQET. The full CDR3 is CSAREEGTILSIQETQYF. V and J are TRBV20-1 and TRBJ2-5, with D maybe TRBD1 (6 bases). The read ends 3 residues before the CDR3 terminus; that terminus is restored from the germline J gene. This CDR3 region has 18 residues. V shed 0 bases and J shed 1 base, with 21 bases lying between them. CDR1 and CDR2 from the germline V gene are DFQATT and SNEGSKA (reference sequence).

In the case of this clone: The read falls 3 residues short of the CDR3 end, and the missing part is taken from the germline J gene. The rearrangement joins TRBV11-2 to TRBJ1-2, with D tentatively TRBD1 (5 bases). Trimming shortened V by 4 bases and J by 6 bases, and 18 bases separated the two germline ends. CDR1 is SGHAT, CDR2 FQNNGV, per germline. This CDR3 contains 15 residues. CDR3 DNA, as far as it was read: TGTGCCAGCAGCTACCACCCTGAAGGGGCAGATGGC. Its translation is CASSYHPEGADG. The whole CDR3 region reads CASSYHPEGADGYTF.

In its sample, this clone was seen many times. The CDR3 end is not reached by the read, which stops 3 residues before it; the germline J gene fills it in. The V call is TRBV5-1, the J call TRBJ2-2, with 10 bases aligning to TRBD2. There are 15 residues in the CDR3. V shed 0 bases and J 4 bases; nucleotides not matched to a gene: 0. Germline lookup yields CDR1 SGHRS and CDR2 YFSETQ. The CDR3 bases that were read are TGCGCCAGCAGCTTGGGACTAGCGGGCACCGGGGAG. It encodes CASSLGLAGTGE. The entire CDR3 reads CASSLGLAGTGELFF. Combining the CDR3 with reference TRBV5-1 and TRBJ2-2 gives the whole variable domain KAGVTQTPRYLIKTRGQQVTLSCSPISGHRSVSWYQQTPGQGLQFLFEYFSETQRNKGNFPGRFSGRQFSNSRSEMNVSTLELGDSALYLCASSLGLAGTGELFFGEGSRLTVL.

In its sample, this clone was seen many times. The DNA read from the CDR3 is TGTGCCAGTAGTAGGAAAGTAGCGTCTGACTCCTACAATGAG. Protein sequence: CASSRKVASDSYNE. The entire CDR3 protein is CASSRKVASDSYNEQFF. This chain connects TRBV19 to TRBJ2-1, with D perhaps matching TRBD2 (5 bases). Read data end 3 residues before the CDR3 end; the end is taken from the germline J gene. This CDR3 spans 17 amino acids. Trimming shortened V by 4 bases and J by 0 bases, and 16 bases separated the two germline ends. CDR1 is LNHDA, CDR2 SQIVND, per germline (reference sequence).

This clone came up many times. The CDR3 end is not reached by the read, which stops 3 residues before it; the germline J gene fills it in. The rearrangement uses TRBV19 and TRBJ2-3; 15 bases line up with TRBD2. Germline CDR1 and CDR2: LNHDA and SQIVND (reference sequence). CDR3 length equals 17 residues. The junction had 3 bases not matched to a gene; V was cut back by 4 bases and J by 1 base. This CDR3 is CASSTGLAGGGTDTQYF. The sequenced CDR3 bases are TGTGCCAGTAGTACCGGACTAGCGGGGGGGGGCACAGATACG. The whole variable domain, filled in from reference TRBV19 and TRBJ2-3, reads DGGITQSPKYLFRKEGQNVTLSCEQNLNHDAMYWYRQDPGQGLRLIYYSQIVNDFQKGDIAEGYSVSREKKESFPLTVTSAQKNPTAFYLCASSTGLAGGGTDTQYFGPGTRLTVL.

As to this clone: The read terminates 3 residues before the CDR3 end, so the remaining end is supplied by the germline J gene. V and J are TRBV7-9 and TRBJ1-6; TRBD1 might be the D (6 bases). The CDR3 has 15 residues. Germline lookup yields CDR1 SEHNR and CDR2 FQNEAQ (reference sequence). V was clipped by 5 bases and J by 8 bases, with 16 bases between them. The CDR3 DNA, read in part, is TGTGCCAGCAGCGAGAGGGGACAAGCAGATTCACCC. It translates to CASSERGQADSP. In full, the CDR3 reads CASSERGQADSPLHF. The full variable domain, completed using reference TRBV7-9 and TRBJ1-6, is DTGVSQNPRHKITKRGQNVTFRCDPISEHNRLYWYRQTLGQGPEFLTYFQNEAQLEKSRLLSDRFSAERPKGSFSTLEIQRTEQGDSAMYLCASSERGQADSPLHFGNGTRLTVT.

This clone was seen repeatedly, ten times or more. The read ends 3 residues shy of where the CDR3 ends; the end is completed using the germline J gene. This CDR3 is also generated by other DNA sequences in the sample. This chain joins TRBV29-1 and TRBJ2-7; 8 bases fit TRBD1. The V and J ends lost 3 bases and 3 bases, in that order; junction bases with no gene match: 1. This CDR3 comprises 12 residues. Germline V gives CDR1 SQVTM, CDR2 ANQGSEA. The covered CDR3 bases are TGCAGCGTTGACGGGACAGGCTACGAG. This gives the protein CSVDGTGYE. The full CDR3 reads CSVDGTGYEQYF.